The 23 T cell receptor beta chains below all came from one sample that was sequenced in a study of blood T cell repertoires in COVID-19. Clones were read by immunoSEQ multiplex PCR, and TCRdb kept only the in-frame ones, dropping some. The sample includes 30,000 to 40,000 clones, 85% to 95% seen only once; the top ten take about 0.85%. Source material: peripheral blood. Receptors originate from a male donor with active COVID-19.

V gene TRBV15 combines with J gene TRBJ2-1, with 12 positions matching TRBD2. The CDR3 length is 16 residues. Unmatched junction bases numbered 4, after V lost 1 base and J lost 6 bases. CDR1 is LNHNV, CDR2 YYDKDF, per germline (reference sequence). Here the CDR3 DNA reads TGTGCCACCAGCAGAGGTCTAGCGGGGGGGTTCAATGAGCAGTTCTTC. Amino acid sequence: CATSRGLAGGFNEQFF. Full variable domain (rest looked up from reference TRBV15 and TRBJ2-1): DAMVIQNPRYQVTQFGKPVTLSCSQTLNHNVMYWYQQKSSQAPKLLFHYYDKDFNNEADTPDNFQSRRPNTSFCFLDIRSPGLGDTAMYLCATSRGLAGGFNEQFFGPGTRLTVL.

The chain carries TRBV6-5 and TRBJ1-6, with 8 nucleotides matching TRBD1. Trimming cost V 5 bases and J 10 bases; bases outside gene matches: 7. This CDR3 region has 14 residues. Germline lookup yields CDR1 MNHEY and CDR2 SVGAGI. CDR3 DNA sequence: TGTGCCAGCAGTAGACAGGGGTCCCTATCACCCCTCCACTTT. The encoded protein is CASSRQGSLSPLHF.

V usage is TRBV7-8 and J usage is TRBJ1-2; TRBD1 agrees at 8 bases. The trim removed 5 bases at V and 4 bases at J, leaving 15 bases unmatched. Germline V CDR1 and CDR2: SGHVS, FQNEAQ. The CDR3 extends over 17 amino acids. As DNA, the CDR3 is TGTGCCAGCAGCCCCCACAGACGGACAGGGTTACTCTATGGCTACACCTTC. It encodes CASSPHRRTGLLYGYTF.

The rearrangement links TRBV15 to TRBJ2-5; D perhaps matches TRBD1 (6 bases). V lost 0 bases to trimming and J lost 5 bases, with 22 bases between them. The CDR3 has 18 residues. Germline V gene data show CDR1 as LNHNV and CDR2 as YYDKDF (reference sequence). The CDR3 DNA reads TGTGCCACCAGCAGAGACCGTGACAGGACAAGAAAGCGGGAGACCCAGTACTTC. Translating it yields CATSRDRDRTRKRETQYF. The whole variable domain, remainder taken from reference TRBV15 and TRBJ2-5, is DAMVIQNPRYQVTQFGKPVTLSCSQTLNHNVMYWYQQKSSQAPKLLFHYYDKDFNNEADTPDNFQSRRPNTSFCFLDIRSPGLGDTAMYLCATSRDRDRTRKRETQYFGPGTRLLVL.

V usage is TRBV19 and J usage is TRBJ2-7; tentative D call: TRBD2 (5 bases). V lost 7 bases and J lost 4, with 14 bases in between. This CDR3 has 13 residues. The germline V gene encodes CDR1 LNHDA and CDR2 SQIVND (reference sequence). The DNA of the CDR3 is TGTGCCAGTAAAGGTACGGGGAGTTACGAGCAGTACTTC. Residues: CASKGTGSYEQYF.

The chain joins TRBV5-1 to TRBJ2-3; 11 nucleotides match TRBD2. Trimming at V came to 7 bases and at J to 4 bases, leaving 5 bases not matched to a gene. Germline lookup yields CDR1 SGHRS and CDR2 YFSETQ. This CDR3 region has 14 residues. The CDR3 sequence: CASLAGGQPDTQYF. The DNA for the CDR3 is TGCGCCAGCTTAGCGGGGGGGCAGCCAGATACGCAGTATTTT.

The V gene is TRBV7-3, the J gene TRBJ1-5, with D possibly TRBD1 on 6 matching bases. Looked up from germline, CDR1 is SGHTA and CDR2 is FQGTGA. This CDR3 has 16 residues. The CDR3 bases are TGTGCGACTACAGAGGGGGGGTACTATAGCAATCAGCCCCAGCATTTT. This gives the protein CATTEGGYYSNQPQHF.

The chain joins TRBV27 to TRBJ2-1, with D possibly TRBD2 on 6 matching bases. Per germline, CDR1 MNHEY and CDR2 SMNVEV (reference sequence). The CDR3 runs 13 residues. Between the trimmed V and J ends, which lost 6 bases and 8 bases, there was a span of 14 bases. This chain's CDR3 is CASRLHERDEQFF. In DNA form, the CDR3 reads TGTGCCAGCAGGCTCCACGAGCGGGATGAGCAGTTCTTC.

This rearrangement joins TRBV24-1 to TRBJ2-3; TRBD2 agrees at 8 bases. The CDR3 runs to 15 residues. Losses at the gene ends were 5 bases for V and 1 base for J; bases not matched to a gene: 4. Germline CDR1 KGHDR, CDR2 SFDVKD. CDR3 coding DNA: TGTGCCACCAGTGGCCCAGCGGGGGGCACAGATACGCAGTATTTT. It is translated as CATSGPAGGTDTQYF.

This chain uses TRBV24-1 with TRBJ2-1, with 16 bases fitting TRBD2. With V trimmed by 5 bases and J by 8 bases, 8 bases remained unmatched. The length of the CDR3 is 17 residues. Germline-derived CDR1 and CDR2 are KGHDR and SFDVKD. The CDR3 here is CATSVGTSGGGLDEQFF. The CDR3 nucleotides read TGTGCCACCAGTGTAGGGACTAGCGGGGGGGGGCTCGATGAGCAGTTCTTC.

CDR3 residues: CASSQDLNSPGNTIYF. CDR3 DNA sequence: TGTGCCAGCAGCCAAGATCTCAACAGTCCTGGAAACACCATATATTTT. The chain is built from TRBV3-1 (or the pseudogene TRBV3-2) and TRBJ1-3; D uncertain. V dropped 0 bases and J dropped 2 bases, with 11 bases sitting between them. The CDR3 length is 16 residues. The V gene's germline CDR1 is LGHDT and CDR2 YNNKEL (reference sequence).

As DNA, the CDR3 is TGTGCTAGTGGTTTTGGTCGGAGACCCTACGAGCAGTACTTC. Protein product: CASGFGRRPYEQYF. The chain combines TRBV12-5 with TRBJ2-7; D is undetermined. Germline values: CDR1 LGHNT, CDR2 FRNRAP. Trimming shortened V by 3 bases and J by 2 bases, and 11 bases separated the two germline ends. This CDR3 contains 14 residues.

The chain recombines TRBV5-4 with TRBJ1-4; 8 bases align to TRBD1. The V gene end was trimmed by 2 bases and the J gene end by 8 bases; junction bases not matched to a gene: 5. The CDR3 runs to 14 residues. Per germline, CDR1 SGHNT and CDR2 YYREEE (reference sequence). For the CDR3, the DNA is TGTGCCAGCAGCTTTCGACAGGGGCAGGAAAAACTGTTTTTT. Translated, it gives CASSFRQGQEKLFF.

The genes are TRBV4-2 and TRBJ1-4; 7 bases agree with TRBD1. Germline lookup yields CDR1 LGHNA and CDR2 YNFKEQ. Losses at the gene ends were 1 base for V and 5 bases for J; bases not matched to a gene: 4. The CDR3 is 15 residues long. CDR3: CASSQAWDRNEKLFF. CDR3 nucleotide sequence: TGTGCCAGCAGCCAAGCCTGGGACAGAAATGAAAAACTGTTTTTT.

This sequence joins TRBV10-3 and TRBJ1-4; a weak D match, TRBD1 (5 bases). V was pared by 2 bases and J by 7 bases, with 11 bases between. Germline assignment: CDR1 ENHRY and CDR2 SYGVKD. This CDR3 has 14 amino acids. CDR3 in amino acids: CAISEMQGGEKLFF. In DNA form, the CDR3 reads TGTGCCATCAGTGAGATGCAGGGAGGTGAAAAACTGTTTTTT.

This rearrangement joins TRBV5-1 to TRBJ2-2, with 10 nucleotides matching TRBD1. CDR3 length: 16 residues. Germline V lookup: CDR1 SGHRS, CDR2 YFSETQ. Unmatched junction bases numbered 8, after V lost 2 bases and J lost 7 bases. In DNA, the CDR3 is TGCGCCAGCAGCTTAAGAAGACAGGGGGCCGACGGGGAGCTGTTTTTT. This codes for CASSLRRQGADGELFF.

The chain recombines TRBV6-5 with TRBJ1-5, with 7 bases lining up with TRBD1. V trimming: 8 bases; J trimming: 5 bases; junction bases outside the gene matches: 6. CDR1 MNHEY and CDR2 SVGAGI come from the germline V gene. The length of the CDR3 is 13 residues. The CDR3: CASGTVRDQPQHF. The CDR3 DNA follows: TGTGCCAGCGGGACAGTGCGAGATCAGCCCCAGCATTTT.

V gene TRBV7-3 combines with J gene TRBJ2-2; D remains ambiguous. CDR1 is SGHTA, CDR2 FQGTGA, per germline. This CDR3 comprises 14 residues. Trimming removed 1 base from V and 1 base from J, with 4 bases in between. In DNA form, the CDR3 reads TGTGCCAGCAGCTTAAATAGGAACACCGGGGAGCTGTTTTTT. It is translated as CASSLNRNTGELFF.

The chain has TRBV6-5 and TRBJ1-2; TRBD1 is a possible D gene (6 bases). The CDR3 contains 14 residues. The V gene's germline CDR1 is MNHEY and CDR2 SVGAGI. V lost 7 bases to trimming and J lost 8 bases, with 20 bases between them. This CDR3 reads CASTNPGGSGGYTF. CDR3 nucleotides: TGTGCCAGCACTAATCCGGGGGGCTCAGGGGGCTACACCTTC.

The chain recombines TRBV7-2 with TRBJ1-6; possible D gene TRBD1, 6 bases. The CDR3 runs 13 residues. CDR1 is SGHTA, CDR2 FQGNSA, per germline. The germline V and J ends were trimmed by 3 bases and 10 bases, with 10 bases remaining between them. The CDR3 protein is CASSFRQVSPLHF. CDR3 DNA sequence: TGTGCCAGCAGCTTTCGACAGGTATCACCCCTCCACTTT.

This chain links TRBV5-1 with TRBJ1-4; TRBD1 aligns across 8 bases. V trimming: 2 bases; J trimming: 5 bases; junction bases outside the gene matches: 14. CDR3 length: 18 residues. Looked up from germline, CDR1 is SGHRS and CDR2 is YFSETQ. The chain's CDR3 is CASSFSPTRQGMNEKLFF. DNA for the CDR3: TGCGCCAGCAGCTTTTCCCCAACTAGACAGGGGATGAATGAAAAACTGTTTTTT.

The CDR3 DNA sequence: TGTGCCAGCAGTTACTCGAGACCCGAAGGGGGCTTACAAGAGACCCAGTACTTC. It yields the protein CASSYSRPEGGLQETQYF. V usage is TRBV6-2 or TRBV6-3 and J usage is TRBJ2-5; 7 positions match TRBD1. Germline assignment: CDR1 MNHEY and CDR2 SVGEGT. The CDR3 consists of 18 residues. J was trimmed by 2 bases and V by 0 bases; bases with no gene match: 12.

The rearrangement links TRBV7-9 to TRBJ2-5; D remains unclear. The CDR3 length is 11 residues. Germline lookup yields CDR1 SEHNR and CDR2 FQNEAQ (reference sequence). V lost 4 bases, J lost 2 bases, and 2 bases lay in between. The CDR3 loop reads CASSSQETQYF. The DNA of the CDR3 is TGTGCCAGCAGCTCTCAAGAGACCCAGTACTTC.